This T cell receptor beta chain was sequenced for a study of OX40 agonist ivuxolimab in advanced cancers. Study information: The dose-escalation cohort had hepatocellular carcinoma, melanoma, renal cell or head and neck cancer. Study findings and constraints: The study found among the lowest clonal expansion in partial responders at 0.1-3.0 mg/kg.

Autoimmune disease history or systemic immunosuppression led to patients being barred. Assay used: immunoSEQ multiplex PCR; TCRdb lists only in-frame clones, some missing. Of roughly 42,000 clones listed, approximately 90% were seen once; the top ten hold around 28%. Germline V gene lookup returns CDR1 SGHRS and CDR2 YFSETQ. V gave up 5 bases and J gave up 4 bases; unmatched junction bases: 9. This CDR3 region has 15 residues. As for this clone: As yet, its antigen is unknown.

The clonotype originates from an adult with an advanced solid tumor such as melanoma, head and neck, liver or kidney cancer. This sample comprised CD4+ or CD8+ T cells sorted from blood, obtained in a trial of the OX40 agonist ivuxolimab. The chain carries TRBV5-1 and TRBJ2-3; 8 bases are a match to TRBD2. CDR3 region: CASSRSGSWADTQYF. The CDR3, as DNA: TGCGCCAGCAGTAGGAGCGGGAGTTGGGCAGATACGCAGTATTTT.